This T cell receptor beta chain is from a study of blood T cells in healthy people across ages. Aged roughly 6 to 90, donors were systemically healthy Caucasians from Russia. The CDR3 covers 13 residues. CDR1 is LGHDT and CDR2 is YNNKEL in the germline V gene (reference sequence). V was cut by 6 bases and J by 3 bases, with 11 bases left in between. With a J-beta primer mix and a sample-barcoded 5' primer, a second PCR ran roughly 6 to 11 cycles. TCRdb analysed the 5' RACE reads with MiXCR anew, one entry per CDR3 protein. The data contain approximately 800,000 distinct CDR3 sequences, approximately 25% of them singletons. The same specimen was also included in a second study, on T cells of mothers and their children. That work states: All donors were healthy and Caucasian; they were a few mothers and their six children.

The chain couples TRBV3-1 to TRBJ1-2; D ambiguous. Sequencing was performed on blood. The receptor was isolated from a boy younger than 18 in good health. The CDR3 spells CASSNPRDYGYTF. In nucleotides, the CDR3 is TGTGCCAGCAGTAACCCGAGGGACTATGGCTACACCTTC.